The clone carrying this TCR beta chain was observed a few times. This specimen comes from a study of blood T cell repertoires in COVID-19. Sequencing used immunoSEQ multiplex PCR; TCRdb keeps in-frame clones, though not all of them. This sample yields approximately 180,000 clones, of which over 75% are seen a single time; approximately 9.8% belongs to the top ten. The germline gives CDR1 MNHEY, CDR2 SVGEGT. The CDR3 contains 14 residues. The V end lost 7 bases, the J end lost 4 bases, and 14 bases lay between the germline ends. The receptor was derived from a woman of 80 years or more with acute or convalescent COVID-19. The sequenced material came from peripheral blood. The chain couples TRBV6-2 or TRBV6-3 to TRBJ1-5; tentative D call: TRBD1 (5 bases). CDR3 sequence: CASTPGQGNQPQHF. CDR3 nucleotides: TGTGCCAGCACCCCGGGGCAAGGGAATCAGCCCCAGCATTTT.